What follows is one TCR beta chain and its context. This clone was seen a single time. What antigen it recognizes has not been identified. No much larger clone exists at a distance of one base, and base qualities are not known. CDR1 and CDR2 are drawn from the germline V gene: SGHVS, FQNEAQ. From its cysteine to its phenylalanine, the CDR3 spans 16 amino acids. Only the CDR3 portion is preserved as DNA: 48 bases, with reading frame beginning at the first base. Trimming removed 5 bases from V and 0 bases from J, leaving 15 bases between the germline ends. Reading the label with the study, this specimen's time point is: about 28 days (+/-7) after the second vaccine dose. AZD1222 recipients whose second dose came at about 4 weeks and those whose second dose came at about 12 weeks were combined into one group, since spike-specific TCR depth and breadth did not differ between the two schedules. Samples from vaccinated people were obtained from the UK trials COV001 and COV002, which included a single-blind randomized controlled phase 2/3 trial of AZD1222 (ChAdOx1 nCoV-19) in healthy adults. For TCRbeta chain sequencing, PBMC samples from trial participants were taken at day 0 and at day 28 after the second dose.

This sample is drawn from a study of T cell responses to AZD1222 COVID-19 vaccine (dated by TCRdb to the early 2020s). For context, the study as a whole: TCR sequencing covered 230 to 250 trial participants: 207 given two doses of AZD1222 and about 26 given two doses of MenACWY control vaccine. Trial participants were enrolled by age into 18-55, 56-69 and 70-plus year subgroups, with 148, 28 and 57 TCR-sequenced participants respectively. General study outcomes and caveats: The 56-69-year group was small, and its depth increase did not reach significance, likely because of low power. Spike-specific TCR breadth and depth rose significantly after two AZD1222 doses compared with day 0 and with MenACWY recipients. The vaccine-associated CD4 TCRs covered the entire spike protein, and the dominant responses fell in regions 160-218 and 743-854. Participants were mostly white British and included more females than males, and it was suggested by the authors that clonal diversity may have been underestimated. Conclusions about previously exposed vaccinees are limited because only six or seven AZD1222 recipients were SARS-CoV-2 seropositive at baseline. Because no day 14 peak-response samples were available, repertoires were characterized only after the peak T cell response. Epitopes outside the regions mutated in the B.1.351 and B.1.1.7 variants were reportedly recognized by nearly half of the unique spike-specific TCRs.

The CDR3 regions of human TCRbeta chains were analyzed by immunosequencing. For the original study's pipeline: TCRs in the repertoires were matched against a reference library of SARS-CoV-2-specific TCRs that had been generated with the MIRA antigen-specificity platform. Breadth was defined as the fraction of unique TCRs that were SARS-CoV-2-associated, and depth was defined as the fraction of total T cells that were SARS-CoV-2-associated. Using the MIRA data, each spike-specific TCR was mapped to the spike region that the TCR reacts to and placed in a CD4 or CD8 class. Log10-transformed breadth and depth values were compared by one-way ANOVA with Sidak's multiple comparisons tests. Sourced from immuneACCESS, this table was stored by TCRdb with only in-frame sequences that have V and J called. A share of the clones is absent; for the studies checked, an unresolved V gene accounts for under half, and the remainder has no known explanation. V and J calls and clone size follow that table, whereas D and trimming were derived from the DNA. For this sample there are about 140,000 clones; 85% to 90% appear just once. The ten top clones hold more than 3% of the sample.

The V and J segments used are TRBV7-8 and TRBJ2-3, with the D gene uncertain. The clonotype originates from an adult who received the AZD1222 COVID-19 vaccine. The sequencing used peripheral blood, collected 28 days after the second AZD1222 dose. CDR3 loop: CASSHGAASSTDTQYF. The sequenced DNA: TGTGCCAGCAGCCACGGAGCAGCCTCTAGCACAGATACGCAGTATTTT.